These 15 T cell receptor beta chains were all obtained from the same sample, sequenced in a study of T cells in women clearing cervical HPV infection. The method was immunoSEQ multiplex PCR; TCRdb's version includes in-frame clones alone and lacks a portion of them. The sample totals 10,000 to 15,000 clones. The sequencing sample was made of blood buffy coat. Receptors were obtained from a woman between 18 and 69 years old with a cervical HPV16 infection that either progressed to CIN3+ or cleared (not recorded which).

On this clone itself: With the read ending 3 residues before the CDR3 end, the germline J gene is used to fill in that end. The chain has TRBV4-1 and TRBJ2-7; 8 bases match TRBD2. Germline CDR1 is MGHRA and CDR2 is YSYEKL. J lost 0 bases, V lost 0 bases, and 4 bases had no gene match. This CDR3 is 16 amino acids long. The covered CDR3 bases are TGCGCCAGCAGCCAAGAACGAGCGGGAGTCTCCTACGAG. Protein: CASSQERAGVSYE. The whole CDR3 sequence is CASSQERAGVSYEQYF.

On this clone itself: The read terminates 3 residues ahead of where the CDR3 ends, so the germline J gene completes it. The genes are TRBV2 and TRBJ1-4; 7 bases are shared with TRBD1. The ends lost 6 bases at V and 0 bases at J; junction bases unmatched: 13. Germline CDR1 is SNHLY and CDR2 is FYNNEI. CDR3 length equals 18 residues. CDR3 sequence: CASRINRGASATNEKLFF. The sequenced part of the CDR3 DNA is TGTGCCAGCAGAATTAACAGGGGAGCGTCAGCAACTAATGAAAAA. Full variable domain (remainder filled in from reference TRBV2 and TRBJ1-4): EPEVTQTPSHQVTQMGQEVILRCVPISNHLYFYWYRQILGQKVEFLVSFYNNEISEKSEIFDDQFSVERPDGSNFTLKIRSTKLEDSAMYFCASRINRGASATNEKLFFGSGTQLSVL.

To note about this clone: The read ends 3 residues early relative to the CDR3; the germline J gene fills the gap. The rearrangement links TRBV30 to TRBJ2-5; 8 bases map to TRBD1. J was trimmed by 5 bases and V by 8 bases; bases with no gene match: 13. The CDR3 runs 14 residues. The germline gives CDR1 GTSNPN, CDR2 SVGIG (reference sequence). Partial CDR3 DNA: TGTGCCAGCTCCGGGACAGGAGGCTTGGAGACC. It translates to CASSGTGGLET. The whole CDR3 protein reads CASSGTGGLETQYF.

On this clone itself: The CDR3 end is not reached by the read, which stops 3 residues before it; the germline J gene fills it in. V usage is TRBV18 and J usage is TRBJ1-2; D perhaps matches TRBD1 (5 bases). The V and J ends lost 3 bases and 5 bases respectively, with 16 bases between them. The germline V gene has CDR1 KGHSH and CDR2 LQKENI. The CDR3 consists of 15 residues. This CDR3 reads CASSPGPADLYGYTF. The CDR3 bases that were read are TGTGCCAGCTCACCGGGGCCAGCAGATCTTTATGGC.

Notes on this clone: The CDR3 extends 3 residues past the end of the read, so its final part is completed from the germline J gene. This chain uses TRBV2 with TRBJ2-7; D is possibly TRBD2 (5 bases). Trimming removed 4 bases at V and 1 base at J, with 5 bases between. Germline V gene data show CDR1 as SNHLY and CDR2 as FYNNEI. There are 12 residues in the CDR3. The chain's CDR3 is CASSGGSYEQYF. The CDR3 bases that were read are TGTGCCAGCAGTGGAGGGTCCTACGAG.

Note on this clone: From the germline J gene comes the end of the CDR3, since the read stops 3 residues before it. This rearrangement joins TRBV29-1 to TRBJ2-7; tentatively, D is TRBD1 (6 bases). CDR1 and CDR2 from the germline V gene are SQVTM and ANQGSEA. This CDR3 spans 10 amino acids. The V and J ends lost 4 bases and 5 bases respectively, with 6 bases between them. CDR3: CSVGTDEQYF. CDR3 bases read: TGCAGCGTTGGGACAGACGAG.

The CDR3 bases that were read are TGCAGTGCTAGCTACGGAGAGACC. Protein: CSASYGET. The full CDR3 protein reads CSASYGETQYF. The chain is built from TRBV20-1 and TRBJ2-5; D not resolved. The read is 3 residues too short to cover the CDR3 end, so that end is filled in from the germline J gene. CDR1 and CDR2 from the germline V gene are DFQATT and SNEGSKA (reference sequence). V was cut by 3 bases and J by 4 bases, with 6 bases left in between. This CDR3 has 11 residues.

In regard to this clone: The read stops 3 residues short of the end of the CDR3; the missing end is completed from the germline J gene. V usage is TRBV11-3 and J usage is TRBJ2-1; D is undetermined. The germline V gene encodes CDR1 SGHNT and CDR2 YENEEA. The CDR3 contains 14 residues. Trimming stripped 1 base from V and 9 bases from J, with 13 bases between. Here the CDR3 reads CASSLATPVGEQFF. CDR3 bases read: TGTGCCAGCAGCTTAGCAACCCCGGTCGGTGAG.

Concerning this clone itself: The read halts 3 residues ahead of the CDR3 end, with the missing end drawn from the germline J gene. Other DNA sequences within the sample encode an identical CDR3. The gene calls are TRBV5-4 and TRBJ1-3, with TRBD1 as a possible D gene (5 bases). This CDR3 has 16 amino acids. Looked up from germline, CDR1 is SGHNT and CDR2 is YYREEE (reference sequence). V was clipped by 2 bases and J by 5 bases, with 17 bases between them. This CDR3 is CASSFGGGAGRNTIYF. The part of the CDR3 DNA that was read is TGTGCCAGCAGCTTCGGTGGTGGGGCCGGCAGAAACACC.

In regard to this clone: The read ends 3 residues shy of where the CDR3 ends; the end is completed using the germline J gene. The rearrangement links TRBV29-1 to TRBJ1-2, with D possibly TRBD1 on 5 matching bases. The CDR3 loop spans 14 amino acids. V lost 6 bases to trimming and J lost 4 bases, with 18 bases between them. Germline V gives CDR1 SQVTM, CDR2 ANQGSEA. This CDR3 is CSVGGETGSYGYTF. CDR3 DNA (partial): TGCAGCGTCGGGGGGGAAACAGGCAGCTATGGC.

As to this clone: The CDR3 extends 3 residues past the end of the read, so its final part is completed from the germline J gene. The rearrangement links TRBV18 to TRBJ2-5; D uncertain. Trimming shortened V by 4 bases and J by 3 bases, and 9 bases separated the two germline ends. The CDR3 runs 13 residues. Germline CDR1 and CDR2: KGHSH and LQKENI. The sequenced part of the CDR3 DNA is TGTGCCAGCTCACTGACTCAAAAAGAGACC. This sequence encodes CASSLTQKET. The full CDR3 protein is CASSLTQKETQYF.

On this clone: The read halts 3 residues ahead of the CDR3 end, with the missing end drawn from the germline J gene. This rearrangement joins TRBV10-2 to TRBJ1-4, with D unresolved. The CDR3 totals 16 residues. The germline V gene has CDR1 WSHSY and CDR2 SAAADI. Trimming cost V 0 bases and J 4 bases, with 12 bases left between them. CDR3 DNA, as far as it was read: TGCGCCAGCAGTGAGTCGGTTGCCAGATTTAATGAAAAA. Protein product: CASSESVARFNEK. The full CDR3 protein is CASSESVARFNEKLFF.

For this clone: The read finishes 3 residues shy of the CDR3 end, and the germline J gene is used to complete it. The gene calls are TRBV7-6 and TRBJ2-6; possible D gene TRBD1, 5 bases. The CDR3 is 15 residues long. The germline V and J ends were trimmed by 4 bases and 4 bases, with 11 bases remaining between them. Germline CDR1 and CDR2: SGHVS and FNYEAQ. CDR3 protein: CASSSQGTGANVLTF. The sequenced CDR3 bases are TGTGCCAGCAGCTCGCAGGGTACGGGGGCCAACGTC.

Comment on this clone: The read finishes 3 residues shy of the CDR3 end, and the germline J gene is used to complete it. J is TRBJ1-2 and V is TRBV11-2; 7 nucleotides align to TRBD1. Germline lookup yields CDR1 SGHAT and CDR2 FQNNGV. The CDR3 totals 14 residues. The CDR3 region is CASSLGRGAYDYTF. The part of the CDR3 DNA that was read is TGTGCCAGCAGCTTAGGCAGGGGGGCCTACGAC.

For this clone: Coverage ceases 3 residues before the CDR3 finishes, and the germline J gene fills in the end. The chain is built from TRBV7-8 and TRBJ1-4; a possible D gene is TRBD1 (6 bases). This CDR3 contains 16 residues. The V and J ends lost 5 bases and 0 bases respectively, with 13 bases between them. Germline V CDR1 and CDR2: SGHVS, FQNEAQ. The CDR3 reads CASSPLRTATNEKLFF. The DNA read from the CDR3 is TGTGCCAGCAGCCCTTTGAGGACAGCAACTAATGAAAAA. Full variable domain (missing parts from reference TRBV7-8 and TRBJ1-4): GAGVSQSPRYKVAKRGQDVALRCDPISGHVSLFWYQQALGQGPEFLTYFQNEAQLDKSGLPSDRFFAERPEGSVSTLKIQRTQQEDSAVYLCASSPLRTATNEKLFFGSGTQLSVL.